This is a list of T cell receptor beta chains from one sample in a study of cytomegalovirus exposure and HLA in healthy donors. TCRdb's table, derived via immunoSEQ multiplex PCR, lists solely in-frame clones and lacks some. Of 100,000 or so clones listed, more than 9.5% are singletons. Source material: PBMCs. The source of these receptors is a man aged 40-55 years in good health and CMV-seropositive. The CDR3 runs from the conserved cysteine through the conserved F or W. The order of the fields is J gene, V gene, clone size, D gene, CDR3 protein, CDR3 DNA. A D gene is named only where the DNA matches it firmly. Size is stated for part of the rows, as once, few or many counts, or as a class when the clone is expanded.

J gene: TRBJ2-4; V gene: TRBV2; clone size: .; D gene: .; CDR3 protein: CASRADGEIQYF; CDR3 DNA: TGTGCCAGCAGGGCAGACGGAGAGATTCAGTACTTC
J gene: TRBJ2-3; V gene: TRBV18; clone size: .; D gene: .; CDR3 protein: CASSPVRGTSDTQYF; CDR3 DNA: TGTGCCAGCTCCCCGGTGCGGGGTACGTCAGATACGCAGTATTTT
J gene: TRBJ2-7; V gene: TRBV7-8; clone size: few; D gene: .; CDR3 protein: CASSLVRGPYEQYF; CDR3 DNA: TGTGCCAGCAGCTTAGTCAGGGGACCCTACGAGCAGTACTTC
J gene: TRBJ2-3; V gene: TRBV10-2; clone size: few; D gene: .; CDR3 protein: CATTPTSSTDTQYF; CDR3 DNA: TGCGCCACTACCCCCACCTCTAGCACAGATACGCAGTATTTT
J gene: TRBJ2-2; V gene: TRBV7-3; clone size: few; D gene: .; CDR3 protein: CASSSVQDTGELFF; CDR3 DNA: TGTGCCAGCAGCTCGGTGCAGGATACCGGGGAGCTGTTTTTT
J gene: TRBJ1-5; V gene: TRBV6-1; clone size: few; D gene: .; CDR3 protein: CASRQRWGDNQPQHF; CDR3 DNA: TGTGCCAGCAGACAGCGTTGGGGGGACAATCAGCCCCAGCATTTT
J gene: TRBJ2-1; V gene: TRBV29-1; clone size: few; D gene: TRBD2; CDR3 protein: CSVEDIWGGNNEQFF; CDR3 DNA: TGCAGCGTTGAAGATATATGGGGAGGGAACAATGAGCAGTTCTTC
J gene: TRBJ2-7; V gene: TRBV18; clone size: few; D gene: .; CDR3 protein: CASSPAGEQYF; CDR3 DNA: TGTGCCAGCTCACCGGCAGGGGAGCAGTACTTC
J gene: TRBJ2-5; V gene: TRBV10-3; clone size: .; D gene: TRBD1; CDR3 protein: CAISESPYRGLKARSLGETQYF; CDR3 DNA: TGTGCCATCAGTGAGTCGCCTTACAGGGGATTGAAGGCGAGATCCCTAGGGGAGACCCAGTACTTC
J gene: TRBJ1-4; V gene: TRBV7-2; clone size: few; D gene: TRBD1; CDR3 protein: CASSSSGTEAEKLFF; CDR3 DNA: TGTGCCAGCAGTTCCTCCGGGACAGAGGCTGAAAAACTGTTTTTT
J gene: TRBJ2-5; V gene: TRBV19; clone size: .; D gene: .; CDR3 protein: CASRPLEGTPSNF; CDR3 DNA: TGTGCCAGTAGGCCTCTTGAGGGGACACCCTCGAACTTC
J gene: TRBJ2-5; V gene: TRBV6-1; clone size: few; D gene: TRBD1; CDR3 protein: CASSRTGGRETQYF; CDR3 DNA: TGTGCCAGCAGCCGGACAGGGGGTAGGGAGACCCAGTACTTC
J gene: TRBJ2-5; V gene: TRBV10-2; clone size: few; D gene: TRBD1; CDR3 protein: CASSEPRDRAFQETQYF; CDR3 DNA: TGCGCCAGCAGTGAGCCCCGGGACAGGGCCTTCCAAGAGACCCAGTACTTC
J gene: TRBJ2-1; V gene: TRBV5-6; clone size: .; D gene: TRBD2; CDR3 protein: CASSLGTSGIKNNEQFF; CDR3 DNA: TGTGCCAGCAGCCTGGGCACTAGCGGGATTAAAAACAATGAGCAGTTCTTC
J gene: TRBJ1-5; V gene: TRBV6-5; clone size: few; D gene: TRBD1; CDR3 protein: CASSYSGTGNQPQHF; CDR3 DNA: TGTGCCAGCAGTTACTCCGGGACAGGGAATCAGCCCCAGCATTTT
J gene: TRBJ2-1; V gene: TRBV6-1; clone size: .; D gene: TRBD2; CDR3 protein: CASRQLAGGNNEQFF; CDR3 DNA: TGTGCCAGCAGACAACTAGCGGGAGGGAACAATGAGCAGTTCTTC
J gene: TRBJ1-1; V gene: TRBV7-9; clone size: .; D gene: .; CDR3 protein: CASSEFPTDTNTEAFF; CDR3 DNA: TGTGCCAGCAGCGAATTCCCCACAGACACGAACACTGAAGCTTTCTTT
J gene: TRBJ1-5; V gene: TRBV18; clone size: .; D gene: .; CDR3 protein: CASSPLDRASNQPQHF; CDR3 DNA: TGTGCCAGCTCACCCCTCGACAGAGCTAGCAATCAGCCCCAGCATTTT
J gene: TRBJ1-2; V gene: TRBV10-3; clone size: .; D gene: .; CDR3 protein: CAISDRPNNYGYTF; CDR3 DNA: TGTGCCATCAGCGACAGACCAAATAACTATGGCTACACCTTC
J gene: TRBJ2-7; V gene: TRBV11-3; clone size: .; D gene: TRBD1; CDR3 protein: CASSSWDRDHEQYF; CDR3 DNA: TGTGCCAGCAGCTCTTGGGACAGGGACCACGAGCAGTACTTC
J gene: TRBJ1-1; V gene: TRBV6-6; clone size: .; D gene: .; CDR3 protein: CASSYGRFEAFF; CDR3 DNA: TGTGCCAGCAGTTACGGCCGTTTTGAAGCTTTCTTT
J gene: TRBJ2-1; V gene: TRBV4-1; clone size: .; D gene: TRBD2; CDR3 protein: CASSQDSAGASEQFF; CDR3 DNA: TGCGCCAGCAGCCAAGATTCAGCGGGAGCGTCGGAGCAGTTCTTC
J gene: TRBJ2-7; V gene: TRBV7-9; clone size: few; D gene: TRBD2; CDR3 protein: CASSLGLAGENEQYF; CDR3 DNA: TGTGCCAGCAGCTTAGGACTAGCGGGAGAAAATGAGCAGTACTTC
J gene: TRBJ2-1; V gene: TRBV5-6; clone size: few; D gene: TRBD2; CDR3 protein: CASSGRALNEQFF; CDR3 DNA: TGTGCCAGCAGCGGGAGGGCCCTCAATGAGCAGTTCTTC
J gene: TRBJ1-5; V gene: TRBV2; clone size: .; D gene: .; CDR3 protein: CASSELTGGNQPQHF; CDR3 DNA: TGTGCCAGCAGTGAGCTAACGGGGGGCAATCAGCCCCAGCATTTT
J gene: TRBJ2-2; V gene: TRBV12-5; clone size: few; D gene: .; CDR3 protein: CASGLFAIEGGELFF; CDR3 DNA: TGTGCTAGTGGTCTGTTTGCCATCGAGGGCGGGGAGCTGTTTTTT
J gene: TRBJ2-3; V gene: TRBV28; clone size: .; D gene: .; CDR3 protein: CASSSTFGTRFTDTQYF; CDR3 DNA: TGTGCCAGCAGTTCGACTTTCGGGACTCGATTCACAGATACGCAGTATTTT
J gene: TRBJ2-1; V gene: TRBV6-5; clone size: .; D gene: .; CDR3 protein: CASSYSVEGASQFF; CDR3 DNA: TGTGCCAGCAGTTACTCCGTGGAGGGCGCATCGCAGTTCTTC
J gene: TRBJ1-2; V gene: TRBV27; clone size: few; D gene: .; CDR3 protein: CASSPLFGGYTF; CDR3 DNA: TGTGCCAGCAGCCCCCTATTCGGTGGCTACACCTTC
J gene: TRBJ2-3; V gene: TRBV7-6; clone size: .; D gene: TRBD2; CDR3 protein: CASSRISGRERTDTQYF; CDR3 DNA: TGTGCCAGCAGCCGGATTAGCGGGAGGGAACGCACAGATACGCAGTATTTT
J gene: TRBJ2-5; V gene: TRBV10-2; clone size: few; D gene: TRBD1; CDR3 protein: CATQTGTMETQYF; CDR3 DNA: TGCGCCACTCAGACAGGGACAATGGAGACCCAGTACTTC
J gene: TRBJ1-2; V gene: TRBV28; clone size: few; D gene: TRBD1; CDR3 protein: CASSLWTGVDYGYTF; CDR3 DNA: TGTGCCAGCAGTTTGTGGACAGGGGTCGACTATGGCTACACCTTC
J gene: TRBJ1-5; V gene: TRBV19; clone size: few; D gene: .; CDR3 protein: CASSIGSQGRYSNQPQHF; CDR3 DNA: TGTGCCAGTAGTATCGGGTCGCAGGGCCGTTATAGCAATCAGCCCCAGCATTTT